Below, one T cell receptor (beta chain) is given with its context. Antigen unknown. There are 15 residues in the CDR3. The J segment lost 1 base and the V segment lost 7 bases, leaving 8 bases of the junction unmatched. Germline assignment: CDR1 MDHEN and CDR2 SYDVKM. A second PCR, run for roughly 6 to 11 cycles, used a sample-barcoded 5' primer plus a J-beta primer mix. One entry per CDR3 protein, called by TCRdb with MiXCR from the 5' RACE reads. The sample holds 850,000 to 1,100,000 distinct CDR3 sequences, about two fifths seen once. The sample belongs to a study of blood T cells in healthy people across ages. Study-wide results and limits: Whereas aged donors had fewer naive CD4+ cells, long-lived donors had more of them and higher diversity.

The source of this sequence is a young man in good health. Sequences were obtained from blood. V usage is TRBV28 and J usage is TRBJ2-7; 9 bases are a match to TRBD1. CDR3 in DNA: TGTGCCAGCACCTTGAGGACAGGGGTTTCCTACGAGCAGTACTTC. Translated, it gives CASTLRTGVSYEQYF.